This TCR beta chain came from a study of cytomegalovirus exposure and HLA in healthy donors (dated 2017 in TCRdb). About the study as a whole: An earlier analysis of 587 of the donors reported 276 Gb of sequence data and about 120 million unique TCR beta sequences obtained from about 200 million T cells. Both class I and class II loci were covered by HLA typing, at four-digit resolution. A later genetic analysis took genome-wide SNP genotypes for about three fifths of the 666 donors and used that subset as a discovery cohort. About 280 gigabases of sequencing data and around 88 million unique TCR sequences made up an early release that covered nearly 650 HLA-typed donors. To study patterns of TCR occurrence, a later analysis re-analyzed previously published TCR beta repertoires from 700 or so donors and added high-resolution HLA genotyping. Among roughly 400 genotyped donors of the cohort, an average of around 250,000 unique TCR beta nucleotide sequences was sequenced per donor, of which approximately 19% were non-productive. To predict cytomegalovirus infection status, the study brought together high-throughput TCR immunosequencing, statistical association of individual TCRs with disease status, and machine learning. Typing coverage differed by locus: A, B, C, DRB1 and DQB1 were typed in roughly 629-630 donors, DQA1 in 500 to 550, DPA1 in approximately 610, and DPB1 in 472. Four to six DR-DQ haplotypes were handled as single units for association and clustering, since linkage in the cohort was strong. The study aimed to test whether cataloging public T cell receptors could reveal signatures of past pathogen exposure. Donor age, sex, ethnicity and CMV serostatus were compiled alongside the repertoire data. An earlier analysis of several hundred of the donors applied high-throughput TCR beta sequencing to assess whether each TCR beta V gene segment acted as functional or pseudogenic. Among the roughly 400 genotyped donors, under 90% belonged to the genetic ancestry cluster associated with self-reported Caucasian donors. The study used immunosequencing to profile the T cell repertoires of approximately 690 subjects and linked those repertoires to cytomegalovirus serostatus. All discovery cohort repertoires had been generated on a single sequencing platform. In the later analysis, no new phenotypic data were used to find candidate immune exposures; instead, reliance was placed on TCR beta sequences and their occurrence across donors. In addition to the first cohort of several hundred subjects, a separate validation cohort of 120 different subjects was used.

The germline V gene yields MNHEY for CDR1 and SVGAGI for CDR2. From the cysteine through the phenylalanine, the CDR3 covers 16 amino acids. Just the 48-base CDR3 DNA is kept, in frame starting at base 1. V is reduced by 0 bases and J by 4 bases, leaving a spacing of 15 bases between them. As regards this clone: Its recognized antigen is unknown.

The cohort was made up of about 610 healthy bone marrow donors. At the time of sampling, all cohort members were nominally healthy, though unrecorded immune exposures were likely present. The donor tested CMV seronegative, placing the donor among the 350 or so seronegative members of the cohort. Every donor gave a peripheral blood sample, and the peripheral blood mononuclear cells from that sample were used for TCR beta sequencing. Genomic DNA was extracted from the blood cell samples with the Qiagen DNeasy Blood Extraction Kit. The library was prepared using the immunoSEQ multiplex PCR assay. For the multiplex PCR, a mixture combining 60 forward primers for TCR Vbeta segments and 13 reverse primers for TCR Jbeta segments was used. Amplification of the CDR3 region of rearranged TCR beta genes was performed with a multiplex PCR assay on genomic DNA. Amplified TCR beta libraries were sequenced as 87-base-pair reads on the Illumina HiSeq System. From the authors' description of their analysis: A later analysis tallied some 79 million unique TCR beta chains across the 700 or so repertoires, and 10 million to 11 million of those chains were shared by two or more donors. Raw reads were error-corrected and collapsed into unique sequences by a nearest-neighbor algorithm in which closely related sequences were merged to remove PCR and sequencing errors. V, D and J gene segments were assigned by aligning CDR3 sequences to IMGT reference sequences. For a sequence to be retained, a match of at least six nucleotides was required to both a V gene segment and a J gene segment. Rearrangements were classified as productive when the CDR3 lacked stop codons and remained in frame with V and J, and all other rearrangements were classified as non-productive. CDR3 was defined according to IMGT convention as the region running from the second conserved V-encoded cysteine to the conserved J-encoded phenylalanine. The earlier analysis of about 530 of the donors excluded any sequence lacking an unambiguous match to a single V gene segment. An earlier analysis of about 600 of the donors called V segments functional above 56.7% productive rearrangements and segregating when the between-donor standard deviation exceeded 5%. A statistical classification framework was built for diagnosing cytomegalovirus status from the catalog of TCR beta chain sequences. V and J gene assignment, in a later analysis, came from comparing TCR nucleotide sequences with IMGT/GENE-DB human TR gene sequences. In a later analysis, CDR3 sequences and most-parsimonious VDJ recombination scenarios were assigned using the TCRdist pipeline. In a later analysis, each TCR beta chain was defined by its CDR3 amino acid sequence together with its V-gene family, and reads without a unique V-gene family were excluded. A later analysis removed 600 or so highly shared, low-generation-probability nucleotide sequences to deal with suspected cross-contamination and a sequencing artifact. In a later analysis, a clonal expansion index for each public chain was calculated from normalized within-repertoire ranks of inferred template counts. In a later analysis, generation probabilities were computed with a VDJ recombination model fitted to out-of-frame rearrangements, and the resulting probabilities were checked against IGoR. In a later analysis, TCR-TCR, TCR-HLA and TCR-CMV co-occurrence was scored with hypergeometric tests, and a repertoire-size bias correction was applied to TCR pairs. False discovery rates were estimated in a later analysis by permuting HLA or CMV assignments 20 times. In a later analysis, co-occurring TCRs were grouped using DBSCAN, and TCRdist sequence similarity was added for clustering within HLA-allele-positive subsets. Repertoires with fewer than 30,000 or more than 120,000 public chains were left out of co-occurrence clustering, as were five repertoires with anomalous nucleotide sharing. In its TCRdb copy, this immuneACCESS table keeps in-frame sequences only and misses some clones. Where compared with another copy, unresolved V genes explain less than half of these, and the others have no known cause. The D gene and trimming were derived from the DNA, and the V and J assignments and clone size from that table. This sample's listing comprises around 100,000 clones. The ten largest account for 3% to 4.5% of the sample.

The investigation overall reported the following: Because HLA typing was missing for some donors at each locus, association tests included only the typed subset. A further reported finding was that TCR beta sequences accurately predicted the HLA-A and HLA-B alleles for most subjects in the first cohort. According to the authors, the approach could potentially be generalized to other disease states and immunological phenotypes. Linkage disequilibrium might explain the correlated functional status among segregating V segments, but an unknown experimental factor could not be ruled out. A later genetic analysis reported fewer N-insertions in productive TCRs among donors in an Asian-associated ancestry cluster than the approximately 670-donor mean. V-gene and J-gene trimming of TCR beta chains was associated with a missense DCLRE1C variant in a later genetic analysis, and the association was replicated in an independent cohort. The study listed 164 TCR beta chains as associated with cytomegalovirus. Cytomegalovirus status was reported to be diagnosed by the classifier with high specificity and sensitivity in both the original and validation cohorts. CMV serostatus was the only immune exposure information available for the cohort. In this cohort, only TCR beta chains were sequenced, and detectable features were limited by the absence of alpha or paired-chain data. A cluster of highly shared sequence variants was judged likely to be a technical artifact of the sequencing pipeline. While some public TCRs were present in many individuals, most TCR sequences turned up only very rarely across donors. Roughly uniform sequencing depth across donors was assumed in presence/absence analyses, although this assumption may not hold. Several of the top co-occurrence clusters appeared to be linked to parvovirus B19, influenza, CMV and Epstein-Barr virus, according to a later analysis. Specific HLA alleles were associated with over 15,000 TCR beta sequences at a false discovery rate of 0.05 in a later analysis. Strong co-occurrence of HLA alleles, especially DR and DQ, made assigning TCR associations to individual alleles difficult. Most CMV-associated TCR beta chains appeared to be HLA-restricted in a later analysis, and the HLA associations seemed to be driven largely by CMV exposure. The 87-base-pair reads could not distinguish some IMGT-functional V segments, including TRBV6-2 and TRBV6-3, so those segments were excluded. A few of the identified cytomegalovirus-associated TCR beta chains were confirmed in vitro to be specific for cytomegalovirus antigens. The earlier analysis of 587 of the donors excluded some 15 rarely observed V segments, including chromosome 9 orphons, because counts were too low. A later analysis found that TCR association rates varied across HLA loci, with DRB1 alleles showing the most associated TCRs and HLA-C alleles the fewest. In a later analysis, HLA-associated TCR beta chains were found to be more clonally expanded and to have lower generation probabilities than equally common non-associated chains. An earlier analysis of several hundred of the donors showed that most TCR beta V segments appeared in productive rearrangements either about 90% or about 30% of the time, which broadly matched IMGT annotations.

The clonotype comes from a man aged 25-40 years in good health and CMV-seronegative. The V and J segments used are TRBV6-5 and TRBJ1-2; possibly the D gene is TRBD1, per 6 matching bases. The sample comprised PBMCs. The DNA sequence is TGTGCCAGCAGTTACTCGAATTCGGGACAAGGCTATGGCTACACCTTC. This sequence encodes CASSYSNSGQGYGYTF.